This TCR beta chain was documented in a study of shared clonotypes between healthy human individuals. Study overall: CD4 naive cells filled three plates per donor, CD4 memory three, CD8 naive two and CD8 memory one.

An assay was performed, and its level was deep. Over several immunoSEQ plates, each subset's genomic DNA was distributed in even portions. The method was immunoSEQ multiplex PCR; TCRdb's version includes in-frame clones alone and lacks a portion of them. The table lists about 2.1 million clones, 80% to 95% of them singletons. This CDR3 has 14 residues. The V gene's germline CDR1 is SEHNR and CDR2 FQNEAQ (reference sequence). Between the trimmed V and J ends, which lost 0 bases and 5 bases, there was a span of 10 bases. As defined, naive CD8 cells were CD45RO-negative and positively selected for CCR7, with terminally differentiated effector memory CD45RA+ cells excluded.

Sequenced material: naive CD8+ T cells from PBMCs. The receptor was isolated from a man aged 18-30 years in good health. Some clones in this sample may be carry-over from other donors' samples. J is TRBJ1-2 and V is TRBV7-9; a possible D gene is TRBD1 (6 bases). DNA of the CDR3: TGTGCCAGCAGCTTAGCTGGCAGGGGATATGGCTACACCTTC. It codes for CASSLAGRGYGYTF. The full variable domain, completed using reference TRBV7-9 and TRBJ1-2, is DTGVSQNPRHKITKRGQNVTFRCDPISEHNRLYWYRQTLGQGPEFLTYFQNEAQLEKSRLLSDRFSAERPKGSFSTLEIQRTEQGDSAMYLCASSLAGRGYGYTFGSGTRLTVV.